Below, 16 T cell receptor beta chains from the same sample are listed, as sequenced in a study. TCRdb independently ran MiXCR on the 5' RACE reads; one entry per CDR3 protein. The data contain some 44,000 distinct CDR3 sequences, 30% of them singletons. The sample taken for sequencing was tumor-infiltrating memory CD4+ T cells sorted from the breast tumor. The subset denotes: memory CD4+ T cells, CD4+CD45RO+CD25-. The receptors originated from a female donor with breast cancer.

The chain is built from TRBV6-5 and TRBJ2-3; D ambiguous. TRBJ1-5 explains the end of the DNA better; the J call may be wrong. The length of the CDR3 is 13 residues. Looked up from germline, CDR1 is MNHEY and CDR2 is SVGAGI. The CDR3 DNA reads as TGTGCCAGCAGGGGGTGTGGCGCAGATACGCAGCATTTT. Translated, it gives CASRGCGADTQHF.

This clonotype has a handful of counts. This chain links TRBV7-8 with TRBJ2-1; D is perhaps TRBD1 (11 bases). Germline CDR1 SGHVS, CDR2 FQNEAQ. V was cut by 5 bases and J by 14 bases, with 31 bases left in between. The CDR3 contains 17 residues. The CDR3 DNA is TGTGCCAGCAGCGCCCGGACAGGGGGCGACGGACTAGCGGCGAAGTTCTTC. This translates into CASSARTGGDGLAAKFF. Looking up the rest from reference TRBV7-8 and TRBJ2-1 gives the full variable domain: GAGVSQSPRYKVAKRGQDVALRCDPISGHVSLFWYQQALGQGPEFLTYFQNEAQLDKSGLPSDRFFAERPEGSVSTLKIQRTQQEDSAVYLCASSARTGGDGLAAKFFGPGTRLTVL.

The CDR3 DNA reads as TGTGCCAGCTCTCGGGACACGGCCTATGGCTACACCTTC. This gives the protein CASSRDTAYGYTF. The gene calls are TRBV18 and TRBJ1-2; D is perhaps TRBD1 (6 bases). The CDR3 loop spans 13 amino acids. Germline lookup yields CDR1 KGHSH and CDR2 LQKENI. The V and J ends lost 6 bases and 4 bases respectively, with 12 bases between them.

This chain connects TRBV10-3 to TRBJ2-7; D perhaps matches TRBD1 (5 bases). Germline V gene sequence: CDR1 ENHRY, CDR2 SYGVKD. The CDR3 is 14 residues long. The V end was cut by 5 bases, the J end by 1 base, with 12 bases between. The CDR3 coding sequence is TGTGCCATCAGTAACAGGTGGGAATCCTACGAGCAGTACTTC. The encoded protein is CAISNRWESYEQYF.

The CDR3 nucleotides are TGTGCCAGCAATTCGTGGGAGGAGGCCAATCAGCCCCAGCATTTT. Its protein product is CASNSWEEANQPQHF. The V and J genes are TRBV28 and TRBJ1-5, with no clear D. Trimming removed 7 bases at V and 3 bases at J, with 16 bases between. Germline assignment: CDR1 MDHEN and CDR2 SYDVKM. CDR3 size: 15 residues.

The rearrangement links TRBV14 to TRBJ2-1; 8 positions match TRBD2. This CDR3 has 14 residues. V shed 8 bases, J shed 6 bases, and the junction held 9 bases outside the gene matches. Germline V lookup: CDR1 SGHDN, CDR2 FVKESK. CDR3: CASGRAGVTNEQFF. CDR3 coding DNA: TGTGCCAGCGGGAGAGCGGGAGTCACCAATGAGCAGTTCTTC.

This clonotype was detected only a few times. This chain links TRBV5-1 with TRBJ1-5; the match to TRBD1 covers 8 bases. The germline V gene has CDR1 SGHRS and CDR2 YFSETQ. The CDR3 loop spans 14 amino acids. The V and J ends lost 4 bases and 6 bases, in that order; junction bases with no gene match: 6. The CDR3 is CASSPGQVSQPQHF. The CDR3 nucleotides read TGCGCCAGCAGCCCGGGACAGGTCAGTCAGCCCCAGCATTTT.

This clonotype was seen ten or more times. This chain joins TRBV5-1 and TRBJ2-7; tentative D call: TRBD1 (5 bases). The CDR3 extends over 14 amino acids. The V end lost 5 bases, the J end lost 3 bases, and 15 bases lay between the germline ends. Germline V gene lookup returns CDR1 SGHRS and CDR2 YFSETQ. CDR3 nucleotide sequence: TGCGCCAGCAGGGACACCTCAAATATCTACGAGCAGTACTTC. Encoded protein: CASRDTSNIYEQYF.

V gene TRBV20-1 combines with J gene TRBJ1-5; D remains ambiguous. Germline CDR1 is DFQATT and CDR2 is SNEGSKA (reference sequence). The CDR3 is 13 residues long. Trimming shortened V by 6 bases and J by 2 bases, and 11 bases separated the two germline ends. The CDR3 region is CSAPGWGNQPQHF. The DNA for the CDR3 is TGCAGTGCCCCTGGCTGGGGCAATCAGCCCCAGCATTTT.

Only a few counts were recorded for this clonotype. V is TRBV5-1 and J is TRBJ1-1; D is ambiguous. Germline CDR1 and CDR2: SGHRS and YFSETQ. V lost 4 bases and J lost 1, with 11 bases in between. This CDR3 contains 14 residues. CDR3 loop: CASSPDGQNTEAFF. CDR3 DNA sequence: TGCGCCAGCAGCCCGGACGGTCAGAACACTGAAGCTTTCTTT.

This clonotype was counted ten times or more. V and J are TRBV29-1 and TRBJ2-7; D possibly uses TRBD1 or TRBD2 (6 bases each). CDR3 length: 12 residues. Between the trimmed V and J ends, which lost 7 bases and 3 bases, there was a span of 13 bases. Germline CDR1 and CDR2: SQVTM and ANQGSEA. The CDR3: CSAQKGGYEQYF. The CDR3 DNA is TGCAGCGCGCAGAAGGGGGGCTACGAGCAGTACTTC.

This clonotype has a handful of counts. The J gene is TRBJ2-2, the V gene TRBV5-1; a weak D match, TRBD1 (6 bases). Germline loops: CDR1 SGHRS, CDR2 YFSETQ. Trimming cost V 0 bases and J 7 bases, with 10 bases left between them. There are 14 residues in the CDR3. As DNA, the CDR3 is TGCGCCAGCAGCTTGGACAGGGCCGGCGGGGAGCTGTTTTTT. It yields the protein CASSLDRAGGELFF.

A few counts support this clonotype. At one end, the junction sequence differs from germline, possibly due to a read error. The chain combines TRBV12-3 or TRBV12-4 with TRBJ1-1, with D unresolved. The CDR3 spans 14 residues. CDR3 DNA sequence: TGTACCAGCAGTAAGAGGGAAGGAGACACTGAAGCTTTCTTT. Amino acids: CTSSKREGDTEAFF.

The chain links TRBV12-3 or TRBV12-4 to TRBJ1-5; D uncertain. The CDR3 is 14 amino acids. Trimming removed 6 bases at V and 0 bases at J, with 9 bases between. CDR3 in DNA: TGTGCCAGCAGCCCCACGTATAGCAATCAGCCCCAGCATTTT. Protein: CASSPTYSNQPQHF.

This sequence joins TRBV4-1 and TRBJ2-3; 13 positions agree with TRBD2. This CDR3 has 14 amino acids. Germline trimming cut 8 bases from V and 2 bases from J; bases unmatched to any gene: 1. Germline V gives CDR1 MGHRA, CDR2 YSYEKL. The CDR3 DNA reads TGCGCCAGCGGACTAGCGGGAGACACAGATACGCAGTATTTT. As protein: CASGLAGDTDTQYF.

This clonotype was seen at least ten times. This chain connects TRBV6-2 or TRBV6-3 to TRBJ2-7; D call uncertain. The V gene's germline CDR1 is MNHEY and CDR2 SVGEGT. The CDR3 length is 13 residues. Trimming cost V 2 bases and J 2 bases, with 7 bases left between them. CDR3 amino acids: CASSYLATYEQYF. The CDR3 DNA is TGTGCCAGCAGTTACCTCGCAACCTACGAGCAGTACTTC.